This T cell receptor beta chain came from a study of immune evolution from preneoplasia to lung adenocarcinoma. To note about this clone: The target antigen is unknown.

Clones were sequenced by immunoSEQ multiplex PCR, and TCRdb holds only the in-frame ones, with some missing. The table has 35,000 to 40,000 clones, roughly 74% seen once. Between the mid-2010s and the late 2010s, patients underwent resection in Japan or China. Macro-dissection enriched premalignant or tumor cells before nucleic acid extraction. Study-level results: Normal lung had highest clonality; later lesions appeared denser, more diverse.

Germline loops: CDR1 SGHRS, CDR2 YFSETQ. Trimming took off 4 bases at V and 2 bases at J, with 8 bases between the two ends. The CDR3 totals 13 residues. The gene calls are TRBV5-1 and TRBJ2-3; D is ambiguous. This receptor was identified in a person in their sixties or seventies with lung adenocarcinoma. The sample comprised FFPE invasive lung adenocarcinoma tissue. The CDR3 loop is CASSRGSTDTQYF. The CDR3 nucleotides read TGCGCCAGCAGCCGAGGATCCACAGATACGCAGTATTTT.